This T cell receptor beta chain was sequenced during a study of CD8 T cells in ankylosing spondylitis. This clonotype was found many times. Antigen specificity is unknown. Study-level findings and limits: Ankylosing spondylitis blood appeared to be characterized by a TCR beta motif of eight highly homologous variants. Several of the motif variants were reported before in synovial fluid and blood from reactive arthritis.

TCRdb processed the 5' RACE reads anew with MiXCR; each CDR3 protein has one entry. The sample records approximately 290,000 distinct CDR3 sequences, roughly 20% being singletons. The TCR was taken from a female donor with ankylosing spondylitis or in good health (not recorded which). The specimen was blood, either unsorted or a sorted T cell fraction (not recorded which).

CDR3 bases: TGTGCCAGCAGTTCCGCGGGGGGCTATTACGAGCAGTACTTC. Translating it yields CASSSAGGYYEQYF. This chain joins TRBV6-5 and TRBJ2-7, with 8 bases fitting TRBD2. Germline CDR1 and CDR2: MNHEY and SVGAGI. The V segment lost 4 bases and the J segment 4 bases; nucleotides outside the gene matches: 6. CDR3 length: 14 amino acids.